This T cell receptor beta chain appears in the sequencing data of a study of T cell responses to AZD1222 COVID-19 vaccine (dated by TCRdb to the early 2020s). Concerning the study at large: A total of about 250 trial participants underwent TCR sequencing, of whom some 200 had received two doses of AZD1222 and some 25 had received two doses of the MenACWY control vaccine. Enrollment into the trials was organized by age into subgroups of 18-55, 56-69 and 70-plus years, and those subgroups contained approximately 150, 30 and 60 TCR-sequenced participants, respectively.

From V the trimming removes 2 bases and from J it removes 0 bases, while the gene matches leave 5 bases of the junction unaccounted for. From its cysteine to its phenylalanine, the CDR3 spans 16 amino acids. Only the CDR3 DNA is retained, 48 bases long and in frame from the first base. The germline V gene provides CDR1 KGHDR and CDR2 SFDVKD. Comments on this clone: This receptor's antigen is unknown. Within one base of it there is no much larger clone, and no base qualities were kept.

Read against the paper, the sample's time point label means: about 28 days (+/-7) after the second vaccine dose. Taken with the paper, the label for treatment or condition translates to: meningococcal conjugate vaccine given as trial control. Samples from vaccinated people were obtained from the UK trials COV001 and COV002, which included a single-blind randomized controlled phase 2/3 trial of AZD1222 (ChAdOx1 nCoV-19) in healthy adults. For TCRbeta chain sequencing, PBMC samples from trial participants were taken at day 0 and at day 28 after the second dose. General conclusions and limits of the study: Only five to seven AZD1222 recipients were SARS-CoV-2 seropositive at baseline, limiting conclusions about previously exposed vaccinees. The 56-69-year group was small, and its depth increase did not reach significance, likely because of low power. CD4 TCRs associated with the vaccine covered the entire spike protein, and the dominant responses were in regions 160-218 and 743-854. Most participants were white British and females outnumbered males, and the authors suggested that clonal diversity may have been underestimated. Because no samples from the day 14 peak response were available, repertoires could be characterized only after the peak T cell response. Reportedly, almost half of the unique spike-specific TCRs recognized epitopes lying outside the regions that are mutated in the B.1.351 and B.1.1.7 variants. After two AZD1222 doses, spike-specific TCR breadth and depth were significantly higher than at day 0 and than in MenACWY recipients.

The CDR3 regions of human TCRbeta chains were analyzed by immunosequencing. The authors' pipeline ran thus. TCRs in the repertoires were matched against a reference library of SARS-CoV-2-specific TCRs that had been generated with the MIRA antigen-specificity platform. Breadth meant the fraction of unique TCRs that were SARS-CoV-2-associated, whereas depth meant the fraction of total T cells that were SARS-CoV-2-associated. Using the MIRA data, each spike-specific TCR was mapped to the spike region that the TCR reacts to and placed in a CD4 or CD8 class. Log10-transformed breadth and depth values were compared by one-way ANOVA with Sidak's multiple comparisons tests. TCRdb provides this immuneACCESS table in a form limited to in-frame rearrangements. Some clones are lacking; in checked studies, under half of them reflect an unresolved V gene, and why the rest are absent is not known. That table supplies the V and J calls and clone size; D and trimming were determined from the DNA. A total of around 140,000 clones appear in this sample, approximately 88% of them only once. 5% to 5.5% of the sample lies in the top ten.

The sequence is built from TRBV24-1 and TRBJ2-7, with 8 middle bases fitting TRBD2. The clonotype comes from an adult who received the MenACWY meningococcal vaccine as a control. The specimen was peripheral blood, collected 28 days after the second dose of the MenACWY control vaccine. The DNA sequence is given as TGTGCCACCAGTGATTCGATAGCGGGGAGCTCCTACGAGCAGTACTTC. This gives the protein CATSDSIAGSSYEQYF.